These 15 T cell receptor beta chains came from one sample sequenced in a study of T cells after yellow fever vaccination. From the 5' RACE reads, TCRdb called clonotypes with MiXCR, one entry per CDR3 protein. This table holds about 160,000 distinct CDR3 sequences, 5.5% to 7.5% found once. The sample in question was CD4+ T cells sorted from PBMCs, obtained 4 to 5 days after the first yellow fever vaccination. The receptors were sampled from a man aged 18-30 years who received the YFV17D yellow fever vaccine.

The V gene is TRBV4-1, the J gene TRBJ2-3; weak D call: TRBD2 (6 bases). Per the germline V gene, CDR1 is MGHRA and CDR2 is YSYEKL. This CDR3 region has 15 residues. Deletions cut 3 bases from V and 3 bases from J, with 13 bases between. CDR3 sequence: CASSQPRERTDTQYF. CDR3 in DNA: TGCGCCAGCAGCCAGCCCCGGGAGCGGACAGATACGCAGTATTTT.

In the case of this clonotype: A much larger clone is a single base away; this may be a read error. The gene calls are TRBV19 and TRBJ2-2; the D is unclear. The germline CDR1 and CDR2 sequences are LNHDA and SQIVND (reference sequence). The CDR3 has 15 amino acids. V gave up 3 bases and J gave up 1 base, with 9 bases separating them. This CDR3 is CASSIMHQNTGELFF. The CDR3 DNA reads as TGTGCCAGTAGTATTATGCACCAGAACACCGGGGAGCTGTTTTTT.

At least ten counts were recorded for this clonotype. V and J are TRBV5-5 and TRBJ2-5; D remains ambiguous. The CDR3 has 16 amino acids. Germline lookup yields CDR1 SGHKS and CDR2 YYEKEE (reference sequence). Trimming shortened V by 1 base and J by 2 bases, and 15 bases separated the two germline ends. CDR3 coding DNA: TGTGCCAGCAGCTTGATTGGTGGCGTGGGGCAAGAGACCCAGTACTTC. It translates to CASSLIGGVGQETQYF.

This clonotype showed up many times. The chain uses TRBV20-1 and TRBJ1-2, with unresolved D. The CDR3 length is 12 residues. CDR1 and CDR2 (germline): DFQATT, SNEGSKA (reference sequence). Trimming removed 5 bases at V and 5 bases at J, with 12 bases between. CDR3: CSASAAAYGYTF. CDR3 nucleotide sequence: TGCAGTGCTTCTGCGGCAGCTTATGGCTACACCTTC.

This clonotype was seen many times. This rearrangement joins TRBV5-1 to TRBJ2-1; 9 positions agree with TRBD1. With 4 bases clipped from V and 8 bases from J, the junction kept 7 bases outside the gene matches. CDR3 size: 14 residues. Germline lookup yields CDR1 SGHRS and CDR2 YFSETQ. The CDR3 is CASSTGQGAYEQFF. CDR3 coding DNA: TGCGCCAGCAGCACGGGACAGGGTGCCTATGAGCAGTTCTTC.

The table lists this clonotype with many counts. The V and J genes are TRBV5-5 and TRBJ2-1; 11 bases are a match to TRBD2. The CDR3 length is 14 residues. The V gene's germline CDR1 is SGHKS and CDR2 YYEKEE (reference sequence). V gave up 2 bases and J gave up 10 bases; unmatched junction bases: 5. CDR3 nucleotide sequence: TGTGCCAGCAGCTTACTAGCGGGGGAATTCGAGCAGTTCTTC. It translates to CASSLLAGEFEQFF.

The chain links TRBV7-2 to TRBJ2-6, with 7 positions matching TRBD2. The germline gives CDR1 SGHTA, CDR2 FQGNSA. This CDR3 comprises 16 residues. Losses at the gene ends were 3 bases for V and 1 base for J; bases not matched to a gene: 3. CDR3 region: CASSFLLASGANVLTF. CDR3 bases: TGTGCCAGCAGCTTCCTACTAGCGTCTGGGGCCAACGTCCTGACTTTC.

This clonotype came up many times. DNA of the CDR3: TGCAGCATGGGGACCCCAACGGATGAGCAGTTCTTC. Residues: CSMGTPTDEQFF. The rearrangement uses TRBV29-1 and TRBJ2-1; D may match TRBD1 or TRBD2 (5 bases each). This CDR3 is 12 amino acids long. Looked up from germline, CDR1 is SQVTM and CDR2 is ANQGSEA. The V gene lost 8 bases and the J gene lost 8 bases, with 16 bases spanning the gap.

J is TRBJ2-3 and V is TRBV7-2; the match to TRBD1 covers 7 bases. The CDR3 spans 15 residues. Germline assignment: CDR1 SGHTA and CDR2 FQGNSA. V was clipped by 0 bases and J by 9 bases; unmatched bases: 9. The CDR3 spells CASSLAPQGVRTQYF. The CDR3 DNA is TGTGCCAGCAGCTTAGCGCCTCAGGGGGTCAGAACGCAGTATTTT.

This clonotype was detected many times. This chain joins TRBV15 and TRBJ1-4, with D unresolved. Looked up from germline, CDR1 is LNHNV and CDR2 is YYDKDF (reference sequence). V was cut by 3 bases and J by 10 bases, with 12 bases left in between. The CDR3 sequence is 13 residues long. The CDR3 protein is CATSSDSPGKLFF. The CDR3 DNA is TGTGCCACCAGCAGCGATAGCCCAGGAAAACTGTTTTTT. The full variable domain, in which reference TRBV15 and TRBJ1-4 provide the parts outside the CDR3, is DAMVIQNPRYQVTQFGKPVTLSCSQTLNHNVMYWYQQKSSQAPKLLFHYYDKDFNNEADTPDNFQSRRPNTSFCFLDIRSPGLGDTAMYLCATSSDSPGKLFFGSGTQLSVL.

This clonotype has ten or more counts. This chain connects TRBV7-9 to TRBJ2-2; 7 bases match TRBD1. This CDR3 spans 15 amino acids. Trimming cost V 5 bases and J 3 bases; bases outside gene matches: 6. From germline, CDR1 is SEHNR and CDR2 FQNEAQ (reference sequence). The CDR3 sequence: CASSPKGAYTGELFF. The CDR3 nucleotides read TGTGCCAGCAGCCCCAAGGGGGCGTACACCGGGGAGCTGTTTTTT. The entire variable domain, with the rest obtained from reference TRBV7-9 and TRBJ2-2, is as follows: DTGVSQNPRHKITKRGQNVTFRCDPISEHNRLYWYRQTLGQGPEFLTYFQNEAQLEKSRLLSDRFSAERPKGSFSTLEIQRTEQGDSAMYLCASSPKGAYTGELFFGEGSRLTVL.

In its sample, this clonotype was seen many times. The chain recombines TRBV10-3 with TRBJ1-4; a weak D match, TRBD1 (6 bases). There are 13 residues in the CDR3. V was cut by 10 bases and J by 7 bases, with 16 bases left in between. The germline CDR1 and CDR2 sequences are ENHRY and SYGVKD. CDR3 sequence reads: CATAGTKAEKLFF. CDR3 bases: TGTGCCACCGCCGGGACAAAGGCTGAAAAACTGTTTTTT.

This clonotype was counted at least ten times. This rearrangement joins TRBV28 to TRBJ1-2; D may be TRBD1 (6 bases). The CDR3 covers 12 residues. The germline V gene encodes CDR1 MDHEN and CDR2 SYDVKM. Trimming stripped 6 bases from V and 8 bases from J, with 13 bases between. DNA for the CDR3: TGTGCCAGCAGCCTCAACAGGGTCGGCTACACCTTC. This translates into CASSLNRVGYTF.

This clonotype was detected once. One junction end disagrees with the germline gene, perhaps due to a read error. The DNA of the CDR3 is TGCACCAGCAGCGTCGAAGATACGCAGTATTTT. This sequence encodes CTSSVEDTQYF. The rearrangement uses TRBV5-1 and TRBJ2-3; D not resolved. Per the germline V gene, CDR1 is SGHRS and CDR2 is YFSETQ. The CDR3 has 11 residues.

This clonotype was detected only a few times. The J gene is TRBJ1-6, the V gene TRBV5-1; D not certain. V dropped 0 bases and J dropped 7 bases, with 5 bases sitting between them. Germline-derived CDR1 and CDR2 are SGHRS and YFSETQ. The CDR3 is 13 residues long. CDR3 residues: CASSLENNSPLHF. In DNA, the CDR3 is TGCGCCAGCAGCTTGGAAAACAATTCACCCCTCCACTTT.